This T cell receptor beta chain comes out of a study of blood T cell repertoires in COVID-19. Study-level information: Researchers got acute and convalescent COVID-19 samples from the United States, Italy and Spain. T cells, B-cell-depleted T cells, or PBMCs supplied cDNA or gDNA.

Methods used by the authors: From reference gene primer amplification, estimates of nucleated cell counts were derived. Using immunoSEQ multiplex PCR, the repertoire was profiled, and TCRdb retains in-frame clones only, with some absent. Clonal size and the V and J genes are those of that table, whereas D and trimming came from the DNA. The sample holds 25,000 or so clones, roughly 90% seen once. Trimming shortened V by 1 base and J by 6 bases, and 10 bases separated the two germline ends. The CDR3 consists of 13 residues. Germline V lookup: CDR1 MDHEN, CDR2 SYDVKM. The origin of this receptor is a human donor in a cohort sampled during active COVID-19. J is TRBJ2-7 and V is TRBV28; D unresolved. The material sequenced was peripheral blood. The CDR3 coding sequence is TGTGCCAGCAGTTTATCTAGTGGCTTCGAGCAGTACTTC. Translating it yields CASSLSSGFEQYF.